These T cell receptor beta chains were read from a single sample in a study of blood T cell repertoires in COVID-19. The method was immunoSEQ multiplex PCR; TCRdb's version includes in-frame clones alone and lacks a portion of them. The sample carries some 110,000 clones, 85% to 90% recorded once. Sequencing used peripheral blood. The source of these receptors is a human donor in a cohort sampled during active COVID-19. Both conserved end residues are part of each CDR3. A D gene is named only where the DNA matches it firmly. Not every row has a clone size; where given, it reads once, few, many or a size class.

j_gene: TRBJ2-3
len: 13
abundance: NA
d_gene: NA
v_gene: TRBV7-3
CDR3nt: TGTGCCAGCAGCTCCGTGGGGCGGGGTACGCAGTATTTT
CDR3aa: CASSSVGRGTQYF

j_gene: TRBJ2-5
len: 14
abundance: NA
d_gene: NA
v_gene: TRBV7-2
CDR3nt: TGTGCCAGCAGCTTAGGGGGCCAAGGGGAGACCCAGTACTTC
CDR3aa: CASSLGGQGETQYF

j_gene: TRBJ2-1
len: 13
abundance: NA
d_gene: TRBD1
v_gene: TRBV12-5
CDR3nt: TGTGCTAGTATGGGGACAGAAAACAATGAGCAGTTCTTC
CDR3aa: CASMGTENNEQFF

j_gene: TRBJ2-1
len: 17
abundance: NA
d_gene: NA
v_gene: TRBV11-2
CDR3nt: TGTGCCAGCAGCTTAGATCGGACAGCGAGCTCCTACAATGAGCAGTTCTTC
CDR3aa: CASSLDRTASSYNEQFF

j_gene: TRBJ1-4
len: 14
abundance: once
d_gene: TRBD1
v_gene: TRBV6-5
CDR3nt: TGTGCCAGCAGTCCCGGGACAGCTAATGAAAAACTGTTTTTT
CDR3aa: CASSPGTANEKLFF

j_gene: TRBJ1-3
len: 14
abundance: NA
d_gene: NA
v_gene: TRBV11-2
CDR3nt: TGTGCCAGCAGACGTAGTGCTGGTGGAAACACCATATATTTT
CDR3aa: CASRRSAGGNTIYF

j_gene: TRBJ2-1
len: 13
abundance: NA
d_gene: TRBD2
v_gene: TRBV5-1
CDR3nt: TGCGCCAGCAGCCCCGGGACTACCCGACGGCAGTTCTTC
CDR3aa: CASSPGTTRRQFF

j_gene: TRBJ1-2
len: 16
abundance: NA
d_gene: TRBD1
v_gene: TRBV4-1
CDR3nt: TGCGCCAGCAGCCAACCTAGGACAGGGAACAACTATGGCTACACCTTC
CDR3aa: CASSQPRTGNNYGYTF

j_gene: TRBJ2-1
len: 19
abundance: once
d_gene: TRBD2
v_gene: TRBV7-2
CDR3nt: TGTGCCAGCAGCTTAGCGACTGGGACTAGCGGGGGGCTTTACAATGAGCAGTTCTTC
CDR3aa: CASSLATGTSGGLYNEQFF

j_gene: TRBJ1-2
len: 13
abundance: NA
d_gene: NA
v_gene: TRBV4-3
CDR3nt: TGCGCCAGCAGCCAAGAGGCAGACTATGGCTACACCTTC
CDR3aa: CASSQEADYGYTF

j_gene: TRBJ1-2
len: 15
abundance: NA
d_gene: TRBD1
v_gene: TRBV4-1
CDR3nt: TGCGCCAGCAGCCAGCAGCGGACAGGGCGCCGTGGCTACACCTTC
CDR3aa: CASSQQRTGRRGYTF

j_gene: TRBJ2-2
len: 16
abundance: NA
d_gene: NA
v_gene: TRBV7-3
CDR3nt: TGTGCCAGCAGCTTCGGGACTTCCCTGAACACCGGGGAGCTGTTTTTT
CDR3aa: CASSFGTSLNTGELFF

j_gene: TRBJ2-1
len: 16
abundance: NA
d_gene: TRBD2
v_gene: TRBV7-8
CDR3nt: TGTGCCAGCAGCGAACTAGCGGGAGGGCCATACAATGAGCAGTTCTTC
CDR3aa: CASSELAGGPYNEQFF

j_gene: TRBJ1-1
len: 18
abundance: NA
d_gene: TRBD1
v_gene: TRBV11-3
CDR3nt: TGTGCCAGCAGCCCCCCGGGACAGGGAAGGAGAGGGAACACTGAAGCTTTCTTT
CDR3aa: CASSPPGQGRRGNTEAFF

j_gene: TRBJ1-2
len: 16
abundance: NA
d_gene: NA
v_gene: TRBV7-8
CDR3nt: TGTGCCAGCAGCTTCCTGACAGTTAAAGATAACTATGGCTACACCTTC
CDR3aa: CASSFLTVKDNYGYTF

j_gene: TRBJ2-7
len: 15
abundance: NA
d_gene: NA
v_gene: TRBV28
CDR3nt: TGTGCCATAGAAACAGGACCCGTTACGAGGTACGAGCAGTACTTC
CDR3aa: CAIETGPVTRYEQYF

j_gene: TRBJ2-3
len: 15
abundance: NA
d_gene: TRBD2
v_gene: TRBV7-3
CDR3nt: TGTGCCAGCAGCCTTAGCGGGGGTAAGGCAGATACGCAGTATTTT
CDR3aa: CASSLSGGKADTQYF

j_gene: TRBJ2-6
len: 15
abundance: NA
d_gene: TRBD1
v_gene: TRBV5-6
CDR3nt: TGTGCCAGCAGCTCAGGGGGTGCTGGGGCCAACGTCCTGACTTTC
CDR3aa: CASSSGGAGANVLTF

j_gene: TRBJ1-5
len: 15
abundance: NA
d_gene: NA
v_gene: TRBV15
CDR3nt: TGTGCCACCAGCAGAGATCAAGGTAGGGGACAGCCCCAGCATTTT
CDR3aa: CATSRDQGRGQPQHF

j_gene: TRBJ1-3
len: 16
abundance: NA
d_gene: NA
v_gene: TRBV28
CDR3nt: TGTGCCAGCAGCTTACCCAGCAGGGGAAGCGGAAACACCATATATTTT
CDR3aa: CASSLPSRGSGNTIYF

j_gene: TRBJ2-2
len: 14
abundance: NA
d_gene: NA
v_gene: TRBV9
CDR3nt: TGTGCCAGCAGCAGAGACCCAGGCACCGGGGAGCTGTTTTTT
CDR3aa: CASSRDPGTGELFF

j_gene: TRBJ2-7
len: 15
abundance: NA
d_gene: TRBD2
v_gene: TRBV2
CDR3nt: TGTGCCAGCAGGATGGGACTAGCGGGGGCCCAAGAGCAGTACTTC
CDR3aa: CASRMGLAGAQEQYF

j_gene: TRBJ1-1
len: 12
abundance: once
d_gene: NA
v_gene: TRBV7-2
CDR3nt: TGTGCCAGCAGCTCCCAGGGGCCTGAAGCTTTCTTT
CDR3aa: CASSSQGPEAFF

j_gene: TRBJ2-7
len: 14
abundance: NA
d_gene: TRBD1
v_gene: TRBV5-1
CDR3nt: TGCGCCAGCAGCTTGGGCGGACAGGACTACGAGCAGTACTTC
CDR3aa: CASSLGGQDYEQYF

j_gene: TRBJ1-1
len: 12
abundance: few
d_gene: NA
v_gene: TRBV27
CDR3nt: TGTGCCAGCAGTGACCGGGGGGTGAGAGCTTTCTTT
CDR3aa: CASSDRGVRAFF

j_gene: TRBJ2-1
len: 15
abundance: NA
d_gene: TRBD2
v_gene: TRBV2
CDR3nt: TGTGCCAGCAGTGTTCTAGCGGGAGGGAGAGATGAGCAGTTCTTC
CDR3aa: CASSVLAGGRDEQFF

j_gene: TRBJ2-7
len: 17
abundance: NA
d_gene: TRBD2
v_gene: TRBV3-1/TRBV3-2
CDR3nt: TGTGCCAGCAGCCAAGGGTCCGGGACTAGCGGGACCTACGAGCAGTACTTC
CDR3aa: CASSQGSGTSGTYEQYF

j_gene: TRBJ2-1
len: 15
abundance: NA
d_gene: TRBD2
v_gene: TRBV11-3
CDR3nt: TGTGCCAGCAGACCTAGCGGGGGGGCCATAGGTGAGCAGTTCTTC
CDR3aa: CASRPSGGAIGEQFF